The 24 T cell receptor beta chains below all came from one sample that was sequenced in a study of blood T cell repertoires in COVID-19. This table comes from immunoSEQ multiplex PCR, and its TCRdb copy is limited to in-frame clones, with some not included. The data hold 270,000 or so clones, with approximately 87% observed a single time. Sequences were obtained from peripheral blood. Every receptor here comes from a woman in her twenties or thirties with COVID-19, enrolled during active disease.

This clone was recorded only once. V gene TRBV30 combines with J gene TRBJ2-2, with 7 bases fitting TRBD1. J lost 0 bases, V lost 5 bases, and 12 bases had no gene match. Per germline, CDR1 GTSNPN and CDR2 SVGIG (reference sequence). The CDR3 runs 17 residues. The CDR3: CAWVPGQSFPNTGELFF. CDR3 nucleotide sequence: TGTGCCTGGGTACCGGGACAGAGTTTTCCGAACACCGGGGAGCTGTTTTTT. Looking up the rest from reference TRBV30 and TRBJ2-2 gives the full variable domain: SQTIHQWPATLVQPVGSPLSLECTVEGTSNPNLYWYRQAAGRGLQLLFYSVGIGQISSEVPQNLSASRPQDRQFILSSKKLLLSDSGFYLCAWVPGQSFPNTGELFFGEGSRLTVL.

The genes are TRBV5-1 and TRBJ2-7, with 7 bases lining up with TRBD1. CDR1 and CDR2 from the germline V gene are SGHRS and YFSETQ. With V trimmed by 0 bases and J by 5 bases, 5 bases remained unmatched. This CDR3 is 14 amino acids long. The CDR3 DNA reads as TGCGCCAGCAGCTTGGGGACAGGCCCGGACGAGCAGTACTTC. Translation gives CASSLGTGPDEQYF.

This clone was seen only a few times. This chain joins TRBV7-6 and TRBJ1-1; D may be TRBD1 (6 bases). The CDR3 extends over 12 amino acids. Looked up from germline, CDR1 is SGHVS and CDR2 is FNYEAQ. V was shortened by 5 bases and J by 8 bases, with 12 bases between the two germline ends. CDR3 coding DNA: TGTGCCAGCAGCACACAGGGACGGGAAGCTTTCTTT. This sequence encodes CASSTQGREAFF.

This CDR3 reads CATSRNRDRVWTDTQYF. CDR3 DNA sequence: TGTGCCACCAGCAGAAACCGGGACAGGGTTTGGACAGATACGCAGTATTTT. This rearrangement joins TRBV15 to TRBJ2-3; 9 positions agree with TRBD1. J gave up 3 bases and V 2 bases, and 9 bases lay outside the gene matches. The germline CDR1 and CDR2 sequences are LNHNV and YYDKDF (reference sequence). There are 17 residues in the CDR3.

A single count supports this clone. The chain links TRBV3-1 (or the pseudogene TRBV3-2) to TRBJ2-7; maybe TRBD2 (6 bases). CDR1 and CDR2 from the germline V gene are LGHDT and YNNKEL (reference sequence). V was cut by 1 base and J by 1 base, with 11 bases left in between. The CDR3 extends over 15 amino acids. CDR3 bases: TGTGCCAGCAGCCAAGCCGGGACTCATTCCTACGAGCAGTACTTC. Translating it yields CASSQAGTHSYEQYF.

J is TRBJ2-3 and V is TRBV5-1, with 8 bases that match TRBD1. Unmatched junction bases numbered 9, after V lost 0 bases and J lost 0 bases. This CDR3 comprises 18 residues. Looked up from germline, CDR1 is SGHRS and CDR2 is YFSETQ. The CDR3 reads CASSLALSGTGSTDTQYF. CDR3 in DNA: TGCGCCAGCAGCTTGGCTTTATCCGGGACAGGAAGCACAGATACGCAGTATTTT.

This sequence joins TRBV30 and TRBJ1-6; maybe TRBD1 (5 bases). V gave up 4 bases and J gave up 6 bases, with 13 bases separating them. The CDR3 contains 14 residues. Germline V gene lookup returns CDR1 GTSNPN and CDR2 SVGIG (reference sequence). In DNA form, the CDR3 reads TGTGCCTGGACCCGGACAACAACTAATTCACCCCTCCACTTT. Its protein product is CAWTRTTTNSPLHF.

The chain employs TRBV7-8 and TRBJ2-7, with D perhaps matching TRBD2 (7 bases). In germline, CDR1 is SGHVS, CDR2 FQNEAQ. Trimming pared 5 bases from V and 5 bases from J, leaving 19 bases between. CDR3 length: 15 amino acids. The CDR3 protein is CASSPLGGAIHEQYF. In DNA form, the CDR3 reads TGTGCCAGCAGCCCCCTAGGGGGGGCCATCCACGAGCAGTACTTC.

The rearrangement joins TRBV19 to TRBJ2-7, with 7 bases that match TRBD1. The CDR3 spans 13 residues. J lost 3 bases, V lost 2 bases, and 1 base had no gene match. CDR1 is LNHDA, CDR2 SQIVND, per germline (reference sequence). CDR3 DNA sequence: TGTGCCAGTAGTATACGGGACAGCTACGAGCAGTACTTC. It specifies CASSIRDSYEQYF. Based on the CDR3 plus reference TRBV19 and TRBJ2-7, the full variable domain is DGGITQSPKYLFRKEGQNVTLSCEQNLNHDAMYWYRQDPGQGLRLIYYSQIVNDFQKGDIAEGYSVSREKKESFPLTVTSAQKNPTAFYLCASSIRDSYEQYFGPGTRLTVT.

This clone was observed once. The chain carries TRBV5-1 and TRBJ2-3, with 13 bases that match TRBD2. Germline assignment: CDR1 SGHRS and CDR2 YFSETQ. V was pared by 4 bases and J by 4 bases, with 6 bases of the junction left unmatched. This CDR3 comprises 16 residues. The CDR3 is CASSTPGLAGADTQYF. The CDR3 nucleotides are TGCGCCAGCAGCACCCCCGGACTAGCGGGGGCAGATACGCAGTATTTT.

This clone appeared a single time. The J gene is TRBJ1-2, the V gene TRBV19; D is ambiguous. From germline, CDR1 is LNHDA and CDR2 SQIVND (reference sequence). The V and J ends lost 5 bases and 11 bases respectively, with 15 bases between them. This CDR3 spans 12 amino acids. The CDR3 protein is CASSSHTTRYTF. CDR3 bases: TGTGCCAGTAGTTCCCATACGACGAGGTACACCTTC.

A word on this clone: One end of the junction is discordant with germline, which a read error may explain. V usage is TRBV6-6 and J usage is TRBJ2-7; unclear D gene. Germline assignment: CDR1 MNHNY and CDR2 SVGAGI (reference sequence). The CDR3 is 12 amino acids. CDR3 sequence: CASSVAPTLLHF. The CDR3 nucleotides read TGTGCCAGCAGCGTCGCCCCGACTCTCCTTCACTTC.

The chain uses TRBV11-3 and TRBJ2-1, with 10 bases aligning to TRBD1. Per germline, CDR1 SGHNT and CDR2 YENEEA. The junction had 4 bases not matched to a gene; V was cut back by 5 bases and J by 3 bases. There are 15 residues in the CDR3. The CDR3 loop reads CASSVGTGDYNEQFF. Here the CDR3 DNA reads TGTGCCAGCAGCGTGGGGACAGGGGACTACAATGAGCAGTTCTTC.

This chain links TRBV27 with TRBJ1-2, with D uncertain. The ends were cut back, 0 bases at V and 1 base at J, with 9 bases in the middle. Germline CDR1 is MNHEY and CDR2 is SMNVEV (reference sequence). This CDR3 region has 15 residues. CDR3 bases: TGTGCCAGCAGTTTATCGTCCCAGGATAACTATGGCTACACCTTC. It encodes CASSLSSQDNYGYTF.

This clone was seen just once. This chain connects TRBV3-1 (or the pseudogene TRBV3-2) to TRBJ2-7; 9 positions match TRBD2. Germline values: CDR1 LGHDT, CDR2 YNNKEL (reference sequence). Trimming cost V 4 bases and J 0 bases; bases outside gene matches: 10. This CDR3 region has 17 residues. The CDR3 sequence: CASSPFRIAGASYEQYF. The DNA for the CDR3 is TGTGCCAGCAGCCCCTTTCGGATAGCGGGGGCCTCCTACGAGCAGTACTTC.

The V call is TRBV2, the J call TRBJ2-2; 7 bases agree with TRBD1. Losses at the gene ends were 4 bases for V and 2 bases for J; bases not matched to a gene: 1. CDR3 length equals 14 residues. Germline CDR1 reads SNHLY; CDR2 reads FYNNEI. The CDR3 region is CASSGQGNTGELFF. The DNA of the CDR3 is TGTGCCAGCAGTGGACAGGGAAACACCGGGGAGCTGTTTTTT.

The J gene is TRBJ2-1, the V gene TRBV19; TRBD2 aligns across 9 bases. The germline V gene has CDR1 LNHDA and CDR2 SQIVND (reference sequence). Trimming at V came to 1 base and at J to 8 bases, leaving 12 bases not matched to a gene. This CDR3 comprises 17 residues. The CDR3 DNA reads TGTGCCAGTAGTATAGGAGAAGCGGGGGGCCGGGGTTATGAGCAGTTCTTC. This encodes CASSIGEAGGRGYEQFF.

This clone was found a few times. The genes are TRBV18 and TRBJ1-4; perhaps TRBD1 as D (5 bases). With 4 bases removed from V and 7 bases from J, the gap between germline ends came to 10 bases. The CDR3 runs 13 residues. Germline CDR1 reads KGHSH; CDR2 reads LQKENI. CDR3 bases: TGTGCCAGCTCACGGGGGGATTTTGAAAAACTGTTTTTT. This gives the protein CASSRGDFEKLFF.

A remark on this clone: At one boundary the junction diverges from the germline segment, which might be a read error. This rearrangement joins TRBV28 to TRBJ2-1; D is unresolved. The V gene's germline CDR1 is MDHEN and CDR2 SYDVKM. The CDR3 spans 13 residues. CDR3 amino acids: CASSFEAVSPRVF. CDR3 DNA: TGTGCCAGCAGTTTTGAGGCCGTATCCCCCCGGGTCTTC.

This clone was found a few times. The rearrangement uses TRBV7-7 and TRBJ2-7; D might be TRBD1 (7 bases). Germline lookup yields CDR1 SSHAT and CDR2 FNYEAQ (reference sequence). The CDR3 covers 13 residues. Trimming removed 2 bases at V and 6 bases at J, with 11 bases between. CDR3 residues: CASSLQGGSEQYF. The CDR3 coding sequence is TGTGCCAGCAGCTTACAGGGGGGAAGCGAGCAGTACTTC.

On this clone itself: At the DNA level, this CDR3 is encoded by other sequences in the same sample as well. The CDR3 sequence: CASSRTGGYEQYF. CDR3 DNA: TGTGCCAGCAGCCGGACAGGGGGGTACGAGCAGTACTTC. V usage is TRBV3-1 (or the pseudogene TRBV3-2) and J usage is TRBJ2-7; TRBD1 matches at 10 bases. The germline gives CDR1 LGHDT, CDR2 YNNKEL (reference sequence). Trimming removed 4 bases from V and 4 bases from J; junction bases left unmatched: 1. The CDR3 extends over 13 amino acids.

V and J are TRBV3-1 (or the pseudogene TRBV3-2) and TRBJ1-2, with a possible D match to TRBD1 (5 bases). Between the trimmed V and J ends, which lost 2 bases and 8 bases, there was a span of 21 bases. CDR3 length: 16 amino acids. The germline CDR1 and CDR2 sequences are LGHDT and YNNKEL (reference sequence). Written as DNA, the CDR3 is TGTGCCAGCAGCCAATTAGGGGCAGAGAATAGAGAGGGCTACACCTTC. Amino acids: CASSQLGAENREGYTF.

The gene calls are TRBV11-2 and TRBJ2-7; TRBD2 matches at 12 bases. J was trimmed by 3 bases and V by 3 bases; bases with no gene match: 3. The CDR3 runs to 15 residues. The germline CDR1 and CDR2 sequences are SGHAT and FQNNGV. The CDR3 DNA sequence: TGTGCCAGCAGCTTCGGACTAGCGGGGATCTACGAGCAGTACTTC. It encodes CASSFGLAGIYEQYF.

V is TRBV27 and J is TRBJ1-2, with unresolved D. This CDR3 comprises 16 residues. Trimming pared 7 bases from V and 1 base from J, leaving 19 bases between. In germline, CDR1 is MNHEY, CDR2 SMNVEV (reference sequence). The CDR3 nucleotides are TGTGCCAGCACCCCATCCGTCGGGGAGATTAACTATGGCTACACCTTC. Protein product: CASTPSVGEINYGYTF.